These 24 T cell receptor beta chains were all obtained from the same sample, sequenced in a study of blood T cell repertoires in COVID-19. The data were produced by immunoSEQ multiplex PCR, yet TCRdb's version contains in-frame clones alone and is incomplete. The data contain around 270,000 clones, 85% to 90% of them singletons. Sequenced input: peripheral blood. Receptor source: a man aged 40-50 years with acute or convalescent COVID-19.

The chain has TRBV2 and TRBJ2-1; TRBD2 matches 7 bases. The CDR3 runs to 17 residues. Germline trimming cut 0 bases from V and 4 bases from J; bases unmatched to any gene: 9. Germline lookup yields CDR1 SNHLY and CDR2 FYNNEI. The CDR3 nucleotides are TGTGCCAGCAGTGAAGCGCTCGGCGGGGGTCTTTACAATGAGCAGTTCTTC. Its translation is CASSEALGGGLYNEQFF.

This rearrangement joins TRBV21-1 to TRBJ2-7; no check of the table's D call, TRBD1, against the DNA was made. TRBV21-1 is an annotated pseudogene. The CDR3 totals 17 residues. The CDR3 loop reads CASSKMGDREYAYEQYF. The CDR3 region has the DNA TGTGCCAGCAGCAAGATGGGGGACAGGGAATATGCCTACGAGCAGTACTTC.

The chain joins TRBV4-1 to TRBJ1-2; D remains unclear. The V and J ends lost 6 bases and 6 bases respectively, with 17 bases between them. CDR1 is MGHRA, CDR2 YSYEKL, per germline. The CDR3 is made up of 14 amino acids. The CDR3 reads CASRKGEGLDGYTF. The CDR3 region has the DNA TGCGCCAGCAGGAAGGGAGAGGGTCTGGATGGCTACACCTTC.

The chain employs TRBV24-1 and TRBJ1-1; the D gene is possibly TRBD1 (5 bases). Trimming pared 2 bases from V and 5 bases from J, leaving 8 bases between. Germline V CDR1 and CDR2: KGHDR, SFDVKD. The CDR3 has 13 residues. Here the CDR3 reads CATSDWGVTEAFF. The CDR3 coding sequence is TGTGCCACCAGTGATTGGGGGGTGACTGAAGCTTTCTTT.

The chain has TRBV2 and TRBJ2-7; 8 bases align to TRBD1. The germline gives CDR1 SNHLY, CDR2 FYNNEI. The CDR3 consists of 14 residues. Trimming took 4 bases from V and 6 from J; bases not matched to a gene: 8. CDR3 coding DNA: TGTGCCAGCAGTGTGCAGGGGGCTAGGGGCGAGCAGTACTTC. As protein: CASSVQGARGEQYF.

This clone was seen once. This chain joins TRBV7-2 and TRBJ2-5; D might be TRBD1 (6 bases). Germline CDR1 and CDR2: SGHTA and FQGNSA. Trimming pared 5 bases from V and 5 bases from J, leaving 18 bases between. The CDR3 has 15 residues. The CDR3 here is CASSPYRALGETQYF. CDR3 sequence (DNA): TGTGCCAGCAGCCCATACAGGGCGCTGGGTGAGACCCAGTACTTC. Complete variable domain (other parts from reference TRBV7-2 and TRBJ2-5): GAGVSQSPSNKVTEKGKDVELRCDPISGHTALYWYRQSLGQGLEFLIYFQGNSAPDKSGLPSDRFSAERTGGSVSTLTIQRTQQEDSAVYLCASSPYRALGETQYFGPGTRLLVL.

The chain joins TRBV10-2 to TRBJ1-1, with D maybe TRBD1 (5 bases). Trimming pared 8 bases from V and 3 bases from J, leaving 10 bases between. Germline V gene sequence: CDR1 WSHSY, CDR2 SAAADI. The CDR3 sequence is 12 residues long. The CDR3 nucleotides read TGCGCCAGCCGGGACTCCTACACTGAAGCTTTCTTT. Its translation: CASRDSYTEAFF.

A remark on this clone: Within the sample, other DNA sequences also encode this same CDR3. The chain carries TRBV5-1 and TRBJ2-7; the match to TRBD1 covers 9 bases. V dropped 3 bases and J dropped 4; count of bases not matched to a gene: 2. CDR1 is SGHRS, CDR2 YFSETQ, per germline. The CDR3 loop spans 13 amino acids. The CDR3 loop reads CASSSGQGYEQYF. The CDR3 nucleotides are TGCGCCAGCAGCTCGGGACAGGGTTACGAGCAGTACTTC.

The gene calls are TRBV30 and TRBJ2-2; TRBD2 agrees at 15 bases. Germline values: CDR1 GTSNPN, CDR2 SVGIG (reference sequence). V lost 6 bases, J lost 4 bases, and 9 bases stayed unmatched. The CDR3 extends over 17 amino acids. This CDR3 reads CACPGTSGGLVTGELFF. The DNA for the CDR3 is TGTGCCTGTCCAGGGACTAGCGGGGGGTTGGTCACCGGGGAGCTGTTTTTT. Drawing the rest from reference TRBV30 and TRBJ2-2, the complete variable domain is SQTIHQWPATLVQPVGSPLSLECTVEGTSNPNLYWYRQAAGRGLQLLFYSVGIGQISSEVPQNLSASRPQDRQFILSSKKLLLSDSGFYLCACPGTSGGLVTGELFFGEGSRLTVL.

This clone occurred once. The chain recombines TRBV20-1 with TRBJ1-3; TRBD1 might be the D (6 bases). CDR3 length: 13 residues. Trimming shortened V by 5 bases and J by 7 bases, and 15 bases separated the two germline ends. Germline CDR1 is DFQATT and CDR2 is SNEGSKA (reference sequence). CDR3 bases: TGCAGTGCTGGTGGACAGAGTGGGAACACCATATATTTT. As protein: CSAGGQSGNTIYF.

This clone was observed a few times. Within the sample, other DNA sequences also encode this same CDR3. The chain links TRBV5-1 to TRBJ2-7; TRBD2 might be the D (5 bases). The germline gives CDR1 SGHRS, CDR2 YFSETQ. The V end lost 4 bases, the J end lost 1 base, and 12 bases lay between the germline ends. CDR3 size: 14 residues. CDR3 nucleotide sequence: TGCGCCAGCAGCGAGGGAAGCGCTTCCTACGAGCAGTACTTC. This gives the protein CASSEGSASYEQYF.

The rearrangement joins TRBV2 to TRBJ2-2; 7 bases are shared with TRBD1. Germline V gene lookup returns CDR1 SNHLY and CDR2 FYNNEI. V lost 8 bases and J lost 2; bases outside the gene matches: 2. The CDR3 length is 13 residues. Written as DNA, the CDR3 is TGTGCCAGCGGACAGGTCAACACCGGGGAGCTGTTTTTT. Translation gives CASGQVNTGELFF.

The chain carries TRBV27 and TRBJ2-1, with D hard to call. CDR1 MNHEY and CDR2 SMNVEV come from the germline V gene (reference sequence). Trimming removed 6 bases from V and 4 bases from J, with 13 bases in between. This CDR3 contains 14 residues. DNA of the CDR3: TGTGCCAGCAGCCTAGAGCCCGAATACAATGAGCAGTTCTTC. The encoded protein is CASSLEPEYNEQFF.

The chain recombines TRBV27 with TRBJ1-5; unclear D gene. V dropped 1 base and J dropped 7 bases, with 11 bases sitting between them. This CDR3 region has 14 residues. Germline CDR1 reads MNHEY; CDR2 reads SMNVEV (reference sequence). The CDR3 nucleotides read TGTGCCAGCAGTTTATACCGGGAAAAACAGCCCCAGCATTTT. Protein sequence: CASSLYREKQPQHF.

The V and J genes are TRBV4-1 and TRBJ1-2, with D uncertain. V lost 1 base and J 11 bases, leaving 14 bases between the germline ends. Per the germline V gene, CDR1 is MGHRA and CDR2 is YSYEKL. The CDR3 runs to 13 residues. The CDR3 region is CASSQGAGERYTF. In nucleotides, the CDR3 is TGCGCCAGCAGCCAAGGAGCCGGGGAGCGGTACACCTTC.

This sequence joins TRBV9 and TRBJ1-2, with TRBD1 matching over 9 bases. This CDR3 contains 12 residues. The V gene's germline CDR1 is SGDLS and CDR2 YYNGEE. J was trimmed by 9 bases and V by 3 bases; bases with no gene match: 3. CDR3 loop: CASSGGTGSYTF. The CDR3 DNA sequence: TGTGCCAGCAGCGGAGGGACAGGGAGCTACACCTTC. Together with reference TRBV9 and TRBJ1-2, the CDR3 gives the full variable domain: DSGVTQTPKHLITATGQRVTLRCSPRSGDLSVYWYQQSLDQGLQFLIQYYNGEERAKGNILERFSAQQFPDLHSELNLSSLELGDSALYFCASSGGTGSYTFGSGTRLTVV.

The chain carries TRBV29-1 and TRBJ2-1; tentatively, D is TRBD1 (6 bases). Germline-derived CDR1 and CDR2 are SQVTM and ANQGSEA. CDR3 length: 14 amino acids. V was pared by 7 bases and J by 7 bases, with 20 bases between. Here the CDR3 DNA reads TGCAGCGCCGTCGGACAGTCGATTGGGAATGAGCAGTTCTTC. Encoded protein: CSAVGQSIGNEQFF.

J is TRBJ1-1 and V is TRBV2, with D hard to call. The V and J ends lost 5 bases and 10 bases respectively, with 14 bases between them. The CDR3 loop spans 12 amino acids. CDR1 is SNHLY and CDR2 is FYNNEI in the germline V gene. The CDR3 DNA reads TGTGCCAGCAGTCCTGATAGTAGCCGAGCTTTCTTT. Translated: CASSPDSSRAFF. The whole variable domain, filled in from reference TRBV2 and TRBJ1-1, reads EPEVTQTPSHQVTQMGQEVILRCVPISNHLYFYWYRQILGQKVEFLVSFYNNEISEKSEIFDDQFSVERPDGSNFTLKIRSTKLEDSAMYFCASSPDSSRAFFGQGTRLTVV.

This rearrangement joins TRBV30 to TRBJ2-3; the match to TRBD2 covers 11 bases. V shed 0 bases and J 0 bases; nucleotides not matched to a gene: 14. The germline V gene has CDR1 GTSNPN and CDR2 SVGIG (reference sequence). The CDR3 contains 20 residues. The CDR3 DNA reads TGTGCCTGGAGTGTAAGGTTTGAGGGACTAGCGGAAGCTAGCACAGATACGCAGTATTTT. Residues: CAWSVRFEGLAEASTDTQYF.

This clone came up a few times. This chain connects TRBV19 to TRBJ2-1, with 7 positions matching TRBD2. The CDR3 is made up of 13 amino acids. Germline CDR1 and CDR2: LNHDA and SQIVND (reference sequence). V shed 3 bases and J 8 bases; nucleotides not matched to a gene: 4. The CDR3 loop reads CASSISGGDEQFF. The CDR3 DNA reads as TGTGCCAGTAGTATTTCTGGGGGGGATGAGCAGTTCTTC.

CDR3 nucleotide sequence: TGTGCCAGCAGTGTGGAGCGGGGGGGCCGCGAGCAGTACTTC. Translating gives CASSVERGGREQYF. The V gene is TRBV2, the J gene TRBJ2-7, with 10 bases identical to TRBD2. CDR1 is SNHLY, CDR2 FYNNEI, per germline. Losses at the gene ends were 4 bases for V and 6 bases for J; bases not matched to a gene: 6. The CDR3 runs to 14 residues. The full variable domain, with the rest looked up from reference TRBV2 and TRBJ2-7, is EPEVTQTPSHQVTQMGQEVILRCVPISNHLYFYWYRQILGQKVEFLVSFYNNEISEKSEIFDDQFSVERPDGSNFTLKIRSTKLEDSAMYFCASSVERGGREQYFGPGTRLTVT.

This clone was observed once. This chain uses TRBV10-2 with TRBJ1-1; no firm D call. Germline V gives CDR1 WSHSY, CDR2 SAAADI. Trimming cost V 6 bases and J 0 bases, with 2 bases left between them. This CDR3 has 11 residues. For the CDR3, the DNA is TGCGCCAGCAGCATGAACACTGAAGCTTTCTTT. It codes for CASSMNTEAFF.

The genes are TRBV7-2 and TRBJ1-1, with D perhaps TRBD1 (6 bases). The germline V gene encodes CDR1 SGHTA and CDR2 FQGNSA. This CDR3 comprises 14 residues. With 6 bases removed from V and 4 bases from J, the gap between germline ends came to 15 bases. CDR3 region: CASSFQGGGTEAFF. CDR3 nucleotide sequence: TGTGCCAGCAGTTTCCAGGGAGGGGGCACTGAAGCTTTCTTT.

CDR3 sequence reads: CASSLLRGSNTEAFF. CDR3 bases: TGTGCCAGTAGTCTCCTTCGGGGGTCGAACACTGAAGCTTTCTTT. The chain is built from TRBV19 and TRBJ1-1; weak D call: TRBD1 (5 bases). V was cut by 5 bases and J by 1 base, with 14 bases left in between. This CDR3 region has 15 residues. Germline CDR1 is LNHDA and CDR2 is SQIVND (reference sequence).